This T cell receptor beta chain was captured in a study of blood T cell repertoires in COVID-19. Background on the study: Nucleic acid was either cDNA or gDNA, and it came from T cells, B-cell-depleted T cells, or PBMCs.

CDR1 is MNHNS, CDR2 SASEGT, per germline. The CDR3 length is 15 residues. The J segment lost 4 bases and the V segment lost 3 bases, leaving 5 bases of the junction unmatched. As originally analysed: Estimation of nucleated cell counts was performed using reference gene primer amplification. Measured with immunoSEQ multiplex PCR; TCRdb has only the in-frame clones, and not every one. That table supplies the V and J calls and clone size; D and trimming were determined from the DNA. The sample gives about 43,000 clones, about four fifths of which show up once; more than 2% is in the top ten. The source is a woman aged 55-69 years with acute or convalescent COVID-19. J is TRBJ2-3 and V is TRBV6-1; 9 positions match TRBD1. Sequenced material: peripheral blood. CDR3 coding DNA: TGTGCCAGCAGTGAGGCCACAGGGGGCGCAGATACGCAGTATTTT. Encoded protein: CASSEATGGADTQYF.